This TCR beta chain was profiled in a study of blood T cell repertoires in COVID-19. Study in general: Samples taken during acute and convalescent COVID-19 were collected in the United States, Italy and Spain. PBMCs, B-cell-depleted T cells, or T cells were the source of the cDNA or gDNA that made up the material.

Study processing details: For nucleated cells, counts were estimated from reference gene primer amplification. Generated by immunoSEQ multiplex PCR, the TCRdb table keeps only in-frame clones and is missing some. D and trimming come from the DNA, and the V and J calls and clone size come from that table. Of some 300,000 clones in the sample, around 89% were seen once. Note on this clone: The sample has other DNA sequences that encode this CDR3 too.

The trim removed 2 bases at V and 0 bases at J, leaving 1 base unmatched. This CDR3 spans 15 amino acids. Looked up from germline, CDR1 is SGDLS and CDR2 is YYNGEE. This TCR was recovered from a woman aged 25 to 45 who had recovered from COVID-19. The chain is built from TRBV9 and TRBJ2-1; TRBD1 matches at 8 bases. Sequencing was performed on peripheral blood. CDR3 residues: CASSVGTGSYNEQFF. CDR3 in DNA: TGTGCCAGCAGCGTGGGGACAGGCTCCTACAATGAGCAGTTCTTC.